This T cell receptor beta chain was identified during a study of blood T cell repertoires in COVID-19. The V gene's germline CDR1 is SGHTA and CDR2 FQGTGA. Trimming took off 2 bases at V and 3 bases at J, with 16 bases between the two ends. This CDR3 region has 17 residues. Clones were read by immunoSEQ multiplex PCR, and TCRdb kept only the in-frame ones, dropping some. The repertoire consists of approximately 34,000 clones, with 81% occurring once and the leading ten covering just over 3%. Sequenced: peripheral blood. The source of this sequence is a man between 65 and 85 years old with COVID-19, enrolled during active disease. The gene calls are TRBV7-3 and TRBJ2-2; tentative D call: TRBD2 (5 bases). In nucleotides, the CDR3 is TGTGCCAGCAGCTTAGCGGTCAGGAGGTTGGACACCGGGGAGCTGTTTTTT. It yields the protein CASSLAVRRLDTGELFF.